Listed here is a single TCR beta chain. The repertoire was sequenced with immunoSEQ multiplex PCR; TCRdb's copy has only in-frame clones and lacks some. The sample holds hundreds of thousands of clones, around 87% seen once. These data belong to a study of shared T cell receptors in the human thymus. CDR3 length: 15 amino acids. Trimming took 8 bases from V and 0 from J, leaving 17 bases between them. Germline V lookup: CDR1 LNHDA, CDR2 SQIVND (reference sequence). This sample was shared with a second study, whose subject was human thymus T cells.

The chain is built from TRBV19 and TRBJ2-7, with D unresolved. Sequences were obtained from thymocytes. The clonotype originates from a boy younger than two with a congenital heart defect. CDR3 in amino acids: CASLPWHPLSYEQYF. CDR3 bases: TGTGCCAGTCTTCCATGGCATCCCCTCTCCTACGAGCAGTACTTC. Based on the CDR3 plus reference TRBV19 and TRBJ2-7, the full variable domain is DGGITQSPKYLFRKEGQNVTLSCEQNLNHDAMYWYRQDPGQGLRLIYYSQIVNDFQKGDIAEGYSVSREKKESFPLTVTSAQKNPTAFYLCASLPWHPLSYEQYFGPGTRLTVT.